These 23 T cell receptor beta chains were all obtained from the same sample, sequenced in a study of cytotoxic CD8 clonotypes in ibrutinib-treated CLL. Measured with immunoSEQ multiplex PCR; TCRdb has only the in-frame clones, and not every one. Found here are around 150,000 clones, over 65% of them singletons; the top ten hold about 1.9%. The sequencing here drew on PBMCs, taken after 12 months of ibrutinib treatment. These receptor sequences come from a human donor with chronic lymphocytic leukemia.

In its sample, this clone was seen once. V and J are TRBV7-2 and TRBJ2-7; the match to TRBD2 covers 7 bases. The trim removed 5 bases at V and 6 bases at J, leaving 10 bases unmatched. The CDR3 covers 14 residues. Germline values: CDR1 SGHTA, CDR2 FQGNSA. The CDR3 region has the DNA TGTGCCAGCAGCCAACCCGGACTAGTGAGCGAGCAGTACTTC. Its translation is CASSQPGLVSEQYF.

V is TRBV19 and J is TRBJ1-2, with 7 bases aligning to TRBD1. Germline V CDR1 and CDR2: LNHDA, SQIVND (reference sequence). Trimming cost V 6 bases and J 8 bases; bases outside gene matches: 15. The CDR3 has 15 amino acids. CDR3 in DNA: TGTGCCAGTAGCCTCTTGGAGGGCCAGGGGGTGGGCTACACCTTC. It yields the protein CASSLLEGQGVGYTF.

This chain joins TRBV7-2 and TRBJ2-5; D tentatively reads TRBD1 or TRBD2 (5 bases each). Trimming cost V 5 bases and J 7 bases, with 20 bases left between them. The CDR3 consists of 15 residues. From germline, CDR1 is SGHTA and CDR2 FQGNSA. The DNA for the CDR3 is TGTGCCAGCAGCCCAGAGGGGACCTCCCGAGGGACCCAGTACTTC. The encoded protein is CASSPEGTSRGTQYF.

This chain links TRBV27 with TRBJ1-3; 9 nucleotides match TRBD1. V was pared by 5 bases and J by 3 bases, with 17 bases of the junction left unmatched. The CDR3 has 19 residues. Germline V gene lookup returns CDR1 MNHEY and CDR2 SMNVEV (reference sequence). As DNA, the CDR3 is TGTGCCAGCAGTCCCCGACAGGGGGTATCATTGTGGGGTGGAAACACCATATATTTT. It encodes CASSPRQGVSLWGGNTIYF.

Notes on this clone: The sample has other DNA sequences that encode this CDR3 too. The chain uses TRBV28 and TRBJ1-1; a weak D match, TRBD1 (6 bases). V lost 6 bases and J lost 9, with 14 bases in between. There are 12 residues in the CDR3. CDR1 and CDR2 (germline): MDHEN, SYDVKM. The CDR3 DNA reads as TGTGCCAGCAGCTCAAAAGACAGGCAAGCTTTCTTT. Translating it yields CASSSKDRQAFF.

This sequence joins TRBV4-1 and TRBJ2-5; D is ambiguous. V dropped 3 bases and J dropped 5 bases, with 22 bases sitting between them. The CDR3 is 17 amino acids. Germline assignment: CDR1 MGHRA and CDR2 YSYEKL. The CDR3 DNA is TGCGCCAGCAGCCAGCGACTGCGGAGTAGCCTGTCGGAGACCCAGTACTTC. Its translation is CASSQRLRSSLSETQYF.

The chain uses TRBV6-6 and TRBJ1-5; perhaps TRBD1 as D (5 bases). V gave up 10 bases and J gave up 2 bases, with 15 bases separating them. The CDR3 length is 14 residues. Germline assignment: CDR1 MNHNY and CDR2 SVGAGI (reference sequence). In nucleotides, the CDR3 is TGTGCCATCGGGGGGAAAGGAGGCAATCAGCCCCAGCATTTT. The encoded protein is CAIGGKGGNQPQHF.

V gene TRBV7-8 combines with J gene TRBJ2-5; 13 bases map to TRBD2. After removal of 1 base from V and 3 bases from J, the junction contained 8 bases not matched to a gene. Germline loops: CDR1 SGHVS, CDR2 FQNEAQ. The length of the CDR3 is 18 residues. The CDR3 sequence: CASSLGGLAGQREETQYF. The CDR3 bases are TGTGCCAGCAGCTTAGGGGGACTAGCGGGGCAAAGGGAAGAGACCCAGTACTTC.

The chain links TRBV18 to TRBJ2-7; tentatively, D is TRBD1 (6 bases). Trimming removed 0 bases from V and 4 bases from J, with 13 bases in between. CDR1 and CDR2 from the germline V gene are KGHSH and LQKENI. CDR3 size: 15 residues. In nucleotides, the CDR3 is TGTGCCAGCTCACCACCGGCACAGGGCGAGTACGAGCAGTACTTC. This sequence encodes CASSPPAQGEYEQYF.

The chain couples TRBV4-1 to TRBJ1-6; no clear D gene. CDR3 length: 15 residues. Germline V CDR1 and CDR2: MGHRA, YSYEKL. The V end was cut by 0 bases, the J end by 10 bases, with 13 bases between. CDR3 loop: CASSQEFIPGSPLHF. The CDR3 DNA follows: TGCGCCAGCAGCCAAGAATTTATCCCAGGCTCACCCCTCCACTTT.

This chain uses TRBV9 with TRBJ1-2; D possibly corresponds to TRBD1 (6 bases). The CDR3 length is 14 residues. The V end was cut by 5 bases, the J end by 4 bases, with 15 bases between. Germline V CDR1 and CDR2: SGDLS, YYNGEE. In DNA, the CDR3 is TGTGCCAGCAGTCCGACAGGCCTAATCTATGGCTACACCTTC. The encoded protein is CASSPTGLIYGYTF.

The table lists this clone with a count of one. The V and J genes are TRBV15 and TRBJ2-7; D is uncertain. V lost 0 bases and J 5 bases, leaving 11 bases between the germline ends. The germline CDR1 and CDR2 sequences are LNHNV and YYDKDF (reference sequence). The CDR3 is made up of 14 amino acids. Here the CDR3 reads CATSRDRNVHEQYF. CDR3 coding DNA: TGTGCCACCAGCAGAGACCGGAACGTACACGAGCAGTACTTC.

The V call is TRBV21-1, the J call TRBJ2-7; the table calls TRBD1, which could not be checked here. TRBV21-1 is termed a pseudogene. The CDR3 totals 15 residues. The CDR3 sequence is CASVAGTGLTYEQYF. The CDR3 region has the DNA TGTGCCAGTGTTGCCGGGACAGGGTTAACCTACGAGCAGTACTTC.

The rearrangement uses TRBV7-2 and TRBJ1-3; a possible D gene is TRBD1 (5 bases). Germline lookup yields CDR1 SGHTA and CDR2 FQGNSA. The CDR3 length is 14 residues. Trimming shortened V by 8 bases and J by 2 bases, and 13 bases separated the two germline ends. The CDR3 spells CASERGVPGNTIYF. The DNA of the CDR3 is TGTGCCAGCGAGCGGGGGGTCCCTGGAAACACCATATATTTT. The full variable domain, completed using reference TRBV7-2 and TRBJ1-3, is GAGVSQSPSNKVTEKGKDVELRCDPISGHTALYWYRQSLGQGLEFLIYFQGNSAPDKSGLPSDRFSAERTGGSVSTLTIQRTQQEDSAVYLCASERGVPGNTIYFGEGSWLTVV.

The V gene is TRBV28, the J gene TRBJ2-1; 7 nucleotides agree with TRBD1. V lost 6 bases and J lost 10; bases outside the gene matches: 6. This CDR3 is 12 amino acids long. Germline values: CDR1 MDHEN, CDR2 SYDVKM. CDR3 nucleotides: TGTGCCAGCAGCCTACCGACAGGGGAGCAGTTCTTC. This encodes CASSLPTGEQFF.

The gene calls are TRBV6-6 and TRBJ1-5; no reliable D call. V was pared by 2 bases and J by 4 bases, with 9 bases between. This CDR3 is 14 amino acids long. Per the germline V gene, CDR1 is MNHNY and CDR2 is SVGAGI (reference sequence). CDR3 sequence reads: CASSYAAGNQPQHF. CDR3 in DNA: TGTGCCAGCAGTTACGCGGCGGGGAATCAGCCCCAGCATTTT.

The chain links TRBV5-1 to TRBJ2-3, with 10 bases that match TRBD1. The CDR3 spans 15 residues. Per germline, CDR1 SGHRS and CDR2 YFSETQ. V gave up 4 bases and J gave up 3 bases; unmatched junction bases: 5. The CDR3 bases are TGCGCCAGCAGCCCGGGACAGGGGTGGACAGATACGCAGTATTTT. It yields the protein CASSPGQGWTDTQYF.

Only one count was recorded for this clone. V and J are TRBV28 and TRBJ2-5; 12 bases agree with TRBD2. V gave up 6 bases and J gave up 2 bases; unmatched junction bases: 7. The germline gives CDR1 MDHEN, CDR2 SYDVKM. This CDR3 contains 16 residues. CDR3: CASRFGTSGWQETQYF. DNA of the CDR3: TGTGCCAGCAGATTTGGGACTAGCGGGTGGCAAGAGACCCAGTACTTC.

This chain connects TRBV10-3 to TRBJ2-1; possible D gene TRBD2, 5 bases. The CDR3 is 14 residues long. Germline values: CDR1 ENHRY, CDR2 SYGVKD. The V end lost 4 bases, the J end lost 8 bases, and 15 bases lay between the germline ends. In DNA, the CDR3 is TGTGCCATCAGTGGGGGAGTCCGTACCGATGAGCAGTTCTTC. Amino acid sequence: CAISGGVRTDEQFF.

The gene calls are TRBV28 and TRBJ1-5; no firm D call. Trimming stripped 6 bases from V and 0 bases from J, with 12 bases between. Germline V gives CDR1 MDHEN, CDR2 SYDVKM. CDR3 length: 15 residues. The CDR3 loop is CASRNGGISNQPQHF. The DNA for the CDR3 is TGTGCCAGCAGAAATGGTGGGATTAGCAATCAGCCCCAGCATTTT.

This chain uses TRBV9 with TRBJ2-7, with 7 nucleotides matching TRBD1. CDR3 length: 14 amino acids. Germline CDR1 and CDR2: SGDLS and YYNGEE. Unmatched junction bases numbered 5, after V lost 0 bases and J lost 5 bases. CDR3: CASSVEGARNEQYF. The DNA for the CDR3 is TGTGCCAGCAGCGTAGAGGGGGCGAGGAACGAGCAGTACTTC.

At least ten counts were recorded for this clone. The J gene is TRBJ1-5, the V gene TRBV30; D unclear. Trimming took off 2 bases at V and 1 base at J, with 12 bases between the two ends. The CDR3 has 15 residues. The germline gives CDR1 GTSNPN, CDR2 SVGIG (reference sequence). CDR3 residues: CAWSIGEWSNQPQHF. The CDR3 DNA follows: TGTGCCTGGAGTATTGGGGAGTGGAGCAATCAGCCCCAGCATTTT.

This clone was picked up many times. The gene calls are TRBV7-9 and TRBJ1-1; D may be TRBD1 (6 bases). This CDR3 comprises 15 residues. Looked up from germline, CDR1 is SEHNR and CDR2 is FQNEAQ (reference sequence). V dropped 5 bases and J dropped 0 bases, with 13 bases sitting between them. DNA for the CDR3: TGTGCCAGCAGCCCAATCGGACAGTTGAACACTGAAGCTTTCTTT. This translates into CASSPIGQLNTEAFF.